Listed here are 27 T cell receptor beta chains from one sample, sequenced in a study of blood T cell repertoires in COVID-19. Using immunoSEQ multiplex PCR, the repertoire was profiled, and TCRdb retains in-frame clones only, with some absent. The data show about 38,000 clones, with 85% to 95% seen just once and more than 3.5% held by the top ten. The material sequenced was peripheral blood. The receptor source for this set is a human donor with active COVID-19. The donor label of this sample is uncertain.

The chain links TRBV24-1 to TRBJ2-2; 11 nucleotides line up with TRBD2. With V trimmed by 3 bases and J by 2 bases, 10 bases remained unmatched. Germline CDR1 KGHDR, CDR2 SFDVKD. This CDR3 is built from 19 residues. The CDR3: CATSDEIRLAGINTGELFF. The DNA of the CDR3 is TGTGCCACCAGTGATGAAATTAGACTAGCGGGAATCAACACCGGGGAGCTGTTTTTT.

This chain links TRBV21-1 with TRBJ2-5; no check of the table's D call, TRBD2, against the DNA was made. TRBV21-1 is labeled a pseudogene. There are 17 residues in the CDR3. CDR3 bases: TGTGCCAGCAGCAAGTCACGACTAGCGGGGGTACAAGAGACCCAGTACTTC. It codes for CASSKSRLAGVQETQYF.

The chain employs TRBV9 and TRBJ1-6; no reliable D call. CDR3 size: 18 residues. V lost 0 bases, J lost 0 bases, and 13 bases lay in between. Germline values: CDR1 SGDLS, CDR2 YYNGEE. In nucleotides, the CDR3 is TGTGCCAGCAGCGTAGAGGAGGGAGCGAGCTCCTATAATTCACCCCTCCACTTT. It encodes CASSVEEGASSYNSPLHF. Full variable domain (missing parts from reference TRBV9 and TRBJ1-6): DSGVTQTPKHLITATGQRVTLRCSPRSGDLSVYWYQQSLDQGLQFLIQYYNGEERAKGNILERFSAQQFPDLHSELNLSSLELGDSALYFCASSVEEGASSYNSPLHFGNGTRLTVT.

This chain joins TRBV28 and TRBJ1-6, with D hard to call. The CDR3 sequence is 14 residues long. Looked up from germline, CDR1 is MDHEN and CDR2 is SYDVKM. Between the trimmed V and J ends, which lost 3 bases and 7 bases, there was a span of 10 bases. CDR3 loop: CASSLRRENSPLHF. As DNA, the CDR3 is TGTGCCAGCAGTTTGAGGCGGGAAAATTCACCCCTCCACTTT.

The table lists this clone with a count of one. This chain uses TRBV10-3 with TRBJ1-1; D is possibly TRBD1 (5 bases). V gave up 0 bases and J gave up 0 bases, with 8 bases separating them. The CDR3 has 15 residues. Germline V lookup: CDR1 ENHRY, CDR2 SYGVKD. In nucleotides, the CDR3 is TGTGCCATCAGTGAGTCGGGGGGAATGAACACTGAAGCTTTCTTT. This translates into CAISESGGMNTEAFF.

CDR3 amino acids: CASSLTRTGRETQYF. The CDR3 coding sequence is TGCGCCAGCAGCCTAACGAGGACAGGGAGAGAGACCCAGTACTTC. The chain uses TRBV5-1 and TRBJ2-5, with TRBD1 matching 8 bases. Per the germline V gene, CDR1 is SGHRS and CDR2 is YFSETQ. The CDR3 is 15 amino acids. J gave up 4 bases and V 4 bases, and 9 bases lay outside the gene matches.

This sequence joins TRBV6-5 and TRBJ2-7; D possibly corresponds to TRBD1 (6 bases). V was cut by 5 bases and J by 3 bases, with 11 bases left in between. The CDR3 is made up of 13 amino acids. Germline CDR1 MNHEY, CDR2 SVGAGI. CDR3 amino acids: CASSRTVLYEQYF. The DNA of the CDR3 is TGTGCCAGCAGTCGGACAGTTCTCTACGAGCAGTACTTC.

This clone was detected a few times. The rearrangement joins TRBV10-1 to TRBJ2-7, with TRBD2 as a possible D gene (5 bases). The V and J ends lost 4 bases and 0 bases respectively, with 7 bases between them. In germline, CDR1 is WNHNN, CDR2 SYGVQD (reference sequence). The CDR3 consists of 13 residues. CDR3 loop: CASSGGFSYEQYF. The CDR3 DNA follows: TGCGCCAGCAGTGGAGGGTTCTCCTACGAGCAGTACTTC.

This sequence joins TRBV19 and TRBJ1-5; D possibly corresponds to TRBD1 (6 bases). In germline, CDR1 is LNHDA, CDR2 SQIVND (reference sequence). V lost 8 bases and J 4 bases, leaving 15 bases between the germline ends. This CDR3 contains 14 residues. The CDR3 protein is CASRPGVPNQPQHF. The CDR3 DNA sequence: TGTGCCAGTCGCCCAGGGGTTCCAAATCAGCCCCAGCATTTT.

The V call is TRBV5-1, the J call TRBJ2-5; 9 bases match TRBD2. The CDR3 is 15 amino acids. V dropped 7 bases and J dropped 7; count of bases not matched to a gene: 14. The germline gives CDR1 SGHRS, CDR2 YFSETQ. The CDR3 spells CASGGLAGGSGTQYF. Here the CDR3 DNA reads TGCGCCAGCGGCGGATTGGCGGGAGGGTCAGGGACCCAGTACTTC.

This chain links TRBV18 with TRBJ1-1; perhaps TRBD1 as D (6 bases). The ends were cut back, 7 bases at V and 4 bases at J, with 19 bases in the middle. The CDR3 covers 15 residues. Germline-derived CDR1 and CDR2 are KGHSH and LQKENI. The CDR3 reads CASYAGGGLRTEAFF. In DNA, the CDR3 is TGTGCCAGCTACGCGGGCGGGGGGCTCCGCACTGAAGCTTTCTTT.

The J gene is TRBJ2-1, the V gene TRBV7-8; D may be TRBD1 (5 bases). The length of the CDR3 is 16 residues. Trimming cost V 2 bases and J 0 bases, with 11 bases left between them. From germline, CDR1 is SGHVS and CDR2 FQNEAQ. CDR3 amino acids: CASSLNRLSSYNEQFF. The CDR3 DNA sequence: TGTGCCAGCAGCTTAAACAGGTTGAGCTCCTACAATGAGCAGTTCTTC.

The chain carries TRBV5-1 and TRBJ1-4; D gene unclear. CDR1 is SGHRS and CDR2 is YFSETQ in the germline V gene. The CDR3 contains 15 residues. V dropped 0 bases and J dropped 2 bases, with 8 bases sitting between them. Here the CDR3 reads CASSLVGGTNEKLFF. CDR3 DNA sequence: TGCGCCAGCAGCTTGGTGGGAGGGACTAATGAAAAACTGTTTTTT.

The V gene is TRBV7-6, the J gene TRBJ1-6; 7 bases match TRBD1. This CDR3 spans 15 amino acids. V dropped 5 bases and J dropped 9; count of bases not matched to a gene: 10. Germline V gene data show CDR1 as SGHVS and CDR2 as FNYEAQ. The CDR3 is CASSASGGWTSPLHF. In DNA form, the CDR3 reads TGTGCCAGCAGCGCCTCAGGGGGGTGGACTTCACCCCTCCACTTT.

This chain uses TRBV6-4 with TRBJ1-1, with D perhaps matching TRBD1 (6 bases). V lost 5 bases to trimming and J lost 3 bases, with 10 bases between them. This CDR3 is 13 amino acids long. Germline values: CDR1 MRHNA, CDR2 SNTAGT. CDR3 residues: CASSQKGDTEAFF. The CDR3 nucleotides are TGTGCCAGCAGTCAAAAGGGGGACACTGAAGCTTTCTTT.

This chain links TRBV27 with TRBJ2-7; 10 nucleotides line up with TRBD1. The V segment lost 5 bases and the J segment 0 bases; nucleotides outside the gene matches: 13. This CDR3 has 18 amino acids. Germline V gene sequence: CDR1 MNHEY, CDR2 SMNVEV (reference sequence). CDR3 amino acids: CASSRGQGSGRSSYEQYF. In DNA, the CDR3 is TGTGCCAGCAGTAGGGGACAGGGGTCCGGGAGGAGCTCCTACGAGCAGTACTTC.

The genes are TRBV11-3 and TRBJ2-1, with 8 positions matching TRBD2. J lost 6 bases, V lost 5 bases, and 3 bases had no gene match. The CDR3 totals 13 residues. Germline V gene sequence: CDR1 SGHNT, CDR2 YENEEA. The CDR3 loop is CASSLGTSNEQFF. The CDR3 DNA sequence: TGTGCCAGCAGCCTCGGGACTAGCAATGAGCAGTTCTTC. The complete variable domain, with remaining parts taken from reference TRBV11-3 and TRBJ2-1, reads EAGVVQSPRYKIIEKKQPVAFWCNPISGHNTLYWYLQNLGQGPELLIRYENEEAVDDSQLPKDRFSAERLKGVDSTLKIQPAELGDSAVYLCASSLGTSNEQFFGPGTRLTVL.

The V and J genes are TRBV27 and TRBJ2-2; D uncertain. This CDR3 spans 14 amino acids. The germline V and J ends were trimmed by 3 bases and 3 bases, with 8 bases remaining between them. Germline V gives CDR1 MNHEY, CDR2 SMNVEV (reference sequence). CDR3 sequence reads: CASSFSDDTGELFF. DNA for the CDR3: TGTGCCAGCAGTTTCAGCGACGACACCGGGGAGCTGTTTTTT.

The rearrangement joins TRBV5-1 to TRBJ2-3; 8 bases align to TRBD1. Losses at the gene ends were 2 bases for V and 2 bases for J; bases not matched to a gene: 4. The germline V gene encodes CDR1 SGHRS and CDR2 YFSETQ. The CDR3 totals 15 residues. This CDR3 is CASSLSGQVTDTQYF. The CDR3 bases are TGCGCCAGCAGCTTATCGGGACAGGTCACAGATACGCAGTATTTT. Combining the CDR3 with reference TRBV5-1 and TRBJ2-3 gives the whole variable domain KAGVTQTPRYLIKTRGQQVTLSCSPISGHRSVSWYQQTPGQGLQFLFEYFSETQRNKGNFPGRFSGRQFSNSRSEMNVSTLELGDSALYLCASSLSGQVTDTQYFGPGTRLTVL.

For the CDR3, the DNA is TGTGCCAGCAGCTCGGGGGGCGCGGGCATTCAGTACTTC. Amino acid sequence: CASSSGGAGIQYF. The chain uses TRBV12-3 or TRBV12-4 and TRBJ2-4; tentative D call: TRBD2 (7 bases). This CDR3 comprises 13 residues. With 6 bases removed from V and 9 bases from J, the gap between germline ends came to 15 bases.

V gene TRBV3-1 (or the pseudogene TRBV3-2) combines with J gene TRBJ2-3, with TRBD1 as a possible D gene (5 bases). Trimming took 3 bases from V and 4 from J, leaving 20 bases between them. Germline V gives CDR1 LGHDT, CDR2 YNNKEL (reference sequence). The length of the CDR3 is 17 residues. This CDR3 is CASSQGPGSSGPDTQYF. The CDR3 DNA is TGTGCCAGCAGCCAGGGGCCGGGCTCCTCCGGCCCAGATACGCAGTATTTT.

The V and J genes are TRBV25-1 and TRBJ1-1; D not certain. This CDR3 contains 14 residues. CDR1 MGHDK and CDR2 SYGVNS come from the germline V gene. The V end lost 7 bases, the J end lost 1 base, and 13 bases lay between the germline ends. The CDR3 bases are TGTGCCAGCAACCACGCGGGGAAGAACACTGAAGCTTTCTTT. It encodes CASNHAGKNTEAFF.

The chain carries TRBV18 and TRBJ1-5; D may be TRBD1 (6 bases). The germline CDR1 and CDR2 sequences are KGHSH and LQKENI. Trimming left V 3 bases short and J 0 bases short, with 15 bases between. The CDR3 covers 17 residues. Here the CDR3 reads CASSPSGGPSSNQPQHF. The CDR3 DNA reads TGTGCCAGCTCACCGTCGGGGGGCCCCTCTAGCAATCAGCCCCAGCATTTT.

V usage is TRBV28 and J usage is TRBJ2-2, with TRBD2 matching 7 bases. The CDR3 has 14 residues. The J segment lost 6 bases and the V segment lost 9 bases, leaving 10 bases of the junction unmatched. CDR1 is MDHEN and CDR2 is SYDVKM in the germline V gene. Written as DNA, the CDR3 is TGTGCCAGTGATGCGGGAGCTGAGCCCGGGGAGCTGTTTTTT. Translating it yields CASDAGAEPGELFF. Drawing the rest from reference TRBV28 and TRBJ2-2, the complete variable domain is DVKVTQSSRYLVKRTGEKVFLECVQDMDHENMFWYRQDPGLGLRLIYFSYDVKMKEKGDIPEGYSVSREKKERFSLILESASTNQTSMYLCASDAGAEPGELFFGEGSRLTVL.

This chain links TRBV14 with TRBJ2-2; 10 bases are a match to TRBD2. The CDR3 totals 18 residues. V dropped 0 bases and J dropped 9; count of bases not matched to a gene: 13. Germline CDR1 SGHDN, CDR2 FVKESK. In nucleotides, the CDR3 is TGTGCCAGCAGCCAAGATACCCCCGGACTAGCGGCGAGGCGGGAGCTGTTTTTT. As protein: CASSQDTPGLAARRELFF.

The chain employs TRBV7-8 and TRBJ2-1; 7 nucleotides line up with TRBD2. Germline CDR1 SGHVS, CDR2 FQNEAQ. V lost 4 bases and J lost 4; bases outside the gene matches: 10. This CDR3 has 16 amino acids. The CDR3 DNA reads as TGTGCCAGCAGCTCACTAACTAGCGCATCATACAATGAGCAGTTCTTC. It yields the protein CASSSLTSASYNEQFF.

This chain joins TRBV9 and TRBJ2-1; 9 nucleotides line up with TRBD2. Germline loops: CDR1 SGDLS, CDR2 YYNGEE. The CDR3 contains 17 residues. The trim removed 1 base at V and 5 bases at J, leaving 10 bases unmatched. The CDR3 DNA reads TGTGCCAGCAGCGTACAAACTAGCGGGCGGAACGACAATGAGCAGTTCTTC. It is translated as CASSVQTSGRNDNEQFF. The full variable domain, rest sourced from reference TRBV9 and TRBJ2-1, is DSGVTQTPKHLITATGQRVTLRCSPRSGDLSVYWYQQSLDQGLQFLIQYYNGEERAKGNILERFSAQQFPDLHSELNLSSLELGDSALYFCASSVQTSGRNDNEQFFGPGTRLTVL.